What follows are 9 T cell receptor beta chains derived from one specimen sequenced in a study of regulatory T cells in long-lasting Graves disease. CDR3 regions were amplified by Arm-PCR using iRepertoire HTBI primers to build TCR beta libraries. A single record per CDR3 protein comes from TCRdb applying MiXCR to the multiplex PCR reads. This sample has about 430,000 distinct CDR3 sequences, with approximately 15% found just once. The time point: newly diagnosed GD, antithyroid drugs for less than 3 months. With RNA extracted from PBMCs as input, the TCR library was made. These data also formed part of another study, on T cells in Graves' hyperthyroidism and ophthalmopathy.

Source: peripheral blood mononuclear cells (PBMCs), taken at new diagnosis, from a patient treated with antithyroid drugs. The receptors shown here come from a woman in her thirties or forties with Graves disease.

The V gene is TRBV19, the J gene TRBJ2-1; 7 bases align to TRBD1. The V and J ends lost 6 bases and 0 bases, in that order; junction bases with no gene match: 8. The CDR3 is 16 residues long. CDR1 and CDR2 from the germline V gene are LNHDA and SQIVND (reference sequence). CDR3 nucleotide sequence: TGTGCCAGTAGAAACAGGGGAAGGGGCTCCTACAATGAGCAGTTCTTC. This sequence encodes CASRNRGRGSYNEQFF.

J is TRBJ2-5 and V is TRBV19; possible D gene TRBD2, 6 bases. Germline V gene sequence: CDR1 LNHDA, CDR2 SQIVND (reference sequence). There are 13 residues in the CDR3. V was pared by 5 bases and J by 4 bases, with 11 bases between. The CDR3 DNA reads TGTGCCAGTAGTTCATTGGGGGGAGAGACCCAGTACTTC. Protein: CASSSLGGETQYF.

V is TRBV12-3 or TRBV12-4 and J is TRBJ2-4; 9 bases map to TRBD1. The CDR3 is 15 amino acids. V lost 5 bases and J lost 7; bases outside the gene matches: 9. The CDR3 region is CASSLDGTGNNIQYF. CDR3 coding DNA: TGTGCCAGCAGTCTTGACGGGACAGGGAACAACATTCAGTACTTC.

There are many counts of this clonotype. The chain employs TRBV11-2 and TRBJ1-2, with unresolved D. This CDR3 has 14 residues. CDR1 and CDR2 (germline): SGHAT, FQNNGV. V was pared by 6 bases and J by 1 base, with 12 bases between. The CDR3 DNA reads TGTGCCAGCAGGGGATTGAGGGATAACTATGGCTACACCTTC. This gives the protein CASRGLRDNYGYTF.

At least ten counts were recorded for this clonotype. The chain links TRBV11-2 to TRBJ1-4; 9 nucleotides align to TRBD1. The CDR3 spans 17 residues. Germline V CDR1 and CDR2: SGHAT, FQNNGV. The V gene end was trimmed by 5 bases and the J gene end by 7 bases; junction bases not matched to a gene: 14. The CDR3 is CASSQGPGRGQGEKLFF. CDR3 nucleotide sequence: TGTGCCAGCAGCCAAGGGCCGGGGAGGGGACAGGGTGAAAAACTGTTTTTT.

At least ten counts were recorded for this clonotype. The chain recombines TRBV20-1 with TRBJ2-1, with TRBD1 matching 11 bases. The CDR3 sequence is 15 residues long. Germline CDR1 and CDR2: DFQATT and SNEGSKA (reference sequence). The J segment lost 6 bases and the V segment lost 6 bases, leaving 10 bases of the junction unmatched. This CDR3 is CSANTRDRGSNEQFF. The CDR3 bases are TGCAGTGCAAACACCCGGGACAGGGGGAGCAATGAGCAGTTCTTC.

In its sample, this clonotype was seen a few times. The CDR3 is CASSQNWGGYQETQYF. The CDR3 DNA sequence: TGTGCCAGCAGCCAAAATTGGGGGGGCTATCAAGAGACCCAGTACTTC. This chain links TRBV7-2 with TRBJ2-5, with D possibly TRBD2 on 7 matching bases. The CDR3 runs to 16 residues. The germline V gene encodes CDR1 SGHTA and CDR2 FQGNSA. Trimming took 5 bases from V and 2 from J, leaving 18 bases between them.

This clonotype was detected ten times or more. This chain joins TRBV2 and TRBJ2-7, with 8 positions matching TRBD1. The CDR3 loop spans 16 amino acids. After removal of 0 bases from V and 5 bases from J, the junction contained 9 bases not matched to a gene. Germline CDR1 SNHLY, CDR2 FYNNEI. In nucleotides, the CDR3 is TGTGCCAGCAGTGAAGCGTCGACAGGGGTGAGAGACGAGCAGTACTTC. Translation: CASSEASTGVRDEQYF.

This clonotype was counted ten times or more. The chain recombines TRBV30 with TRBJ1-1, with unresolved D. V was clipped by 4 bases and J by 0 bases, with 12 bases between them. The CDR3 contains 14 residues. CDR1 and CDR2 from the germline V gene are GTSNPN and SVGIG (reference sequence). Here the CDR3 reads CAWTPSGLNTEAFF. CDR3 nucleotide sequence: TGTGCCTGGACCCCCTCGGGGTTGAACACTGAAGCTTTCTTT.